This TCR beta chain was retrieved from a study of early T cells in non-severe SARS-CoV-2 infection. One entry per CDR3 protein, called by TCRdb with MiXCR from the 5' RACE reads. Here the sample spans over 60,000 distinct CDR3 sequences, over 9.5% being singletons. This clonotype has only a few counts. Trimming shortened V by 2 bases and J by 3 bases, and 10 bases separated the two germline ends. The CDR3 covers 13 residues. Germline loops: CDR1 GTSNPN, CDR2 SVGIG (reference sequence). The genes are TRBV30 and TRBJ1-1, with D perhaps matching TRBD1 (6 bases). Sample: whole blood, taken at baseline. The clonotype was recovered from an adult who was a healthcare worker with PCR-confirmed SARS-CoV-2 infection or an uninfected control (not recorded which). The CDR3 here is CAWSTRGDTEAFF. CDR3 nucleotide sequence: TGTGCCTGGAGTACCAGGGGAGACACTGAAGCTTTCTTT.